A selection of T cell receptor beta chains follows, all from one sample in a study of T cells in Graves' hyperthyroidism and ophthalmopathy. TCRdb reanalysed the multiplex PCR reads using MiXCR and keeps one entry per CDR3 protein. The data hold hundreds of thousands of distinct CDR3 sequences, with less than 20% observed a single time. What was sequenced was blood. Receptors were obtained from a woman under 30 with Graves' hyperthyroidism. The CDR3 runs from the conserved cysteine through the conserved F or W. A D gene is named only where the DNA matches it firmly.

>NA|13|TRBV9
CASSVPGESEQYF
>NA|12|TRBV20-1
CSASSAKEAQYF
>NA|14|TRBV29-1
CSVETVPNPGGYTF
>TRBD2|12|TRBV10-3
CAISASGNEQFF
>NA|14|TRBV15
CATSRGPPAGELFF
>NA|16|TRBV20-1
CSASGEQDSYNSPLHF
>NA|11|TRBV9
CASSFTNEQFF
>NA|13|TRBV10-3
CAISSRSNQPQHF
>TRBD1|15|TRBV4-2
CTSSQSSGTGYEQYF
>TRBD1|16|TRBV19
CASSRQGAVSYNEQFF
>TRBD2|17|TRBV7-2
CASRRLAGKGSDNEQFF
>TRBD2|13|TRBV3-1
CASSRGLAVEQYF
>TRBD1|14|TRBV12-3/TRBV12-4
CASSGDRGYNEQFF
>NA|15|TRBV27
CASSLGRVEGTEAFF
>NA|14|TRBV9
CASSVGGINQPQHF
>NA|12|TRBV2
CASSGSGSEQYF
>NA|15|TRBV7-2
CASSLRGRSNQPQHF
>TRBD2|17|TRBV11-2
CASRGWGRAGSTDTQYF
>NA|14|TRBV2
CASSLRSTNEKLFF
>NA|15|TRBV29-1
CSVGGAVLLNTEAFF
>TRBD1|14|TRBV28
CASRLTGPEGELFF
>NA|13|TRBV29-1
CSVAPGAGDTQYF
>NA|15|TRBV6-1
CASSARASQYDTQYF
>NA|14|TRBV6-2/TRBV6-3
CASGKGEGDYGYTF
>NA|14|TRBV4-3
CASSQDPGRETQYF
>NA|14|TRBV10-3
CAISDQTGGEKLFF
>NA|16|TRBV6-1
CASSRRGTPDTDTQYF
>NA|16|TRBV5-1
CASSLLVGGSYNEQFF